The source of this T cell receptor (beta chain) is a study of T cells in Graves' hyperthyroidism and ophthalmopathy (dated by TCRdb to about 2019). Broadly, across the study: Peripheral blood samples were taken at the time of initial diagnosis, prior to any treatment. A discovery cohort of about a hundred patients, 43 with Graves' ophthalmopathy and about 58 with stable Graves' hyperthyroidism, was used to find distinguishing TCR V-J signatures. Prospective prediction of ophthalmopathy was tested in an independent validation cohort of 18 to 20 hyperthyroidism patients and roughly 16 patients who later progressed to ophthalmopathy. The roughly 91 discovery patients were randomly divided into training and test sets at a 7:3 ratio. In more than 5 Graves' hyperthyroidism patients, the study also compared T-cell repertoires from thyroid tissue with T-cell repertoires from blood. Once sampling was done, hyperthyroidism patients were given methimazole at a starting dose of 30 mg daily, whereas ophthalmopathy patients were given high-dose intravenous methylprednisolone. The paper reports TCR Vbeta CDR3 sequencing of 135 peripheral blood samples: 40 or so ophthalmopathy, fewer than 80 hyperthyroidism and about 17 progressor patients.

TCR beta CDR3 regions were amplified from RNA transcripts. The TCR CDR3 was subjected to a first round of RT-PCR using the HTBI primer set and the Qiagen OneStep RT-PCR kit. Libraries were constructed in a second round of multiplex PCR, after which size selection and purification were performed. The libraries were sequenced on an Illumina HiSeq2000 using paired-end 100 bp reads. Regarding the original processing steps: SOAPnuke was used to process the raw data, throwing out any read that contained adapters or uncalled bases, had a mean Phred below 15, or lacked an exact constant-primer or identifier match. High-quality paired reads were merged using COPE v1.2.5, and each unique nucleotide sequence was defined as a clonotype. MiTCR v1.1 was used to align clonotypes to the IMGT TRBV, TRBD and TRBJ reference segments. The analysis included only V-J combinations with a frequency above 0.0001, which together covered approximately 99% of the repertoires. The TCS score was defined as F50 (clonal expansion) divided by E x V (chaos), with BLOSUM62-based TCRdist calculated between CDR3 peptides within each V-J. Welch's t-statistics and random forest reduced fewer than 600 V-J features to 13, which were used in a naive Bayes classifier (R e1071). The similarity between thyroid and blood repertoires was quantified using the Morisita-Horn index. Starting from the raw public reads, TCRdb applied fastp trimming at Q25, assembled clones with MiXCR and retained in-frame beta chains. A single entry per CDR3 protein holds the most common genes and DNA from its merged rows. V and J calls and clone size were set by TCRdb, not the authors. This sample gives around 700,000 distinct CDR3 sequences in total; under 45% of them show up just once. The top ten hold around a third of the sample.

The paper as a whole reports these results and caveats: Most expanded thyroid clonotypes (frequency above 0.001) were also found in blood, which suggests that blood repertoires may mirror thyroid immune responses. A 13 V-J signature model separated ophthalmopathy from stable hyperthyroidism, with 87.88% sensitivity and approximately 81% specificity in cross-validation and 80%/75% in testing. No statistical method was used to set the sample size in advance, and investigators knew the group allocation. In validation, progression to ophthalmopathy was predicted by the model with nearly 71% sensitivity and approximately 78% specificity, a median of around 6.5 months before onset.

V and J are truncated by 5 bases and 0 bases respectively, leaving an intervening sequence of 13 bases. CDR1 SEHNR and CDR2 FQNEAQ were looked up in the germline V gene (reference sequence). From the cysteine through the phenylalanine, the CDR3 covers 15 amino acids. CDR3 DNA is the only sequence kept; it has 45 bases, read in frame from the first base. A patient counted as having stable Graves' hyperthyroidism if no progression to ophthalmopathy occurred over 18 months of follow-up. Hyperthyroidism patients were aged 18 to 65 years and newly diagnosed, with disease duration of less than 2 months. Exclusion was applied to patients with uncontrolled infections, other autoimmune diseases, pregnancy or lactation. Diagnoses relied on clinical symptoms, serum thyroxine and TRAb, thyroid ultrasound and orbital computed tomography. PBMCs were separated from 7.5 to 10 ml of fresh peripheral blood using Ficoll-Paque density gradient centrifugation. Total RNA was extracted using Trizol reagent, and RNA quality was assessed on an Agilent 2100 Bioanalyzer.

About this clonotype: Its antigen has not been determined. The input lacks base qualities; no much larger clone sits a single base away.

The receptor's source is a woman aged 40-49 years with Graves' hyperthyroidism. The sample taken for sequencing was blood. Recombination connected TRBV7-9 to TRBJ1-1; the D gene remains uncertain. The CDR3 corresponds to CASSPVSPMNTEAFF. DNA sequence: TGTGCCAGCAGCCCGGTCTCCCCGATGAACACTGAAGCTTTCTTT.